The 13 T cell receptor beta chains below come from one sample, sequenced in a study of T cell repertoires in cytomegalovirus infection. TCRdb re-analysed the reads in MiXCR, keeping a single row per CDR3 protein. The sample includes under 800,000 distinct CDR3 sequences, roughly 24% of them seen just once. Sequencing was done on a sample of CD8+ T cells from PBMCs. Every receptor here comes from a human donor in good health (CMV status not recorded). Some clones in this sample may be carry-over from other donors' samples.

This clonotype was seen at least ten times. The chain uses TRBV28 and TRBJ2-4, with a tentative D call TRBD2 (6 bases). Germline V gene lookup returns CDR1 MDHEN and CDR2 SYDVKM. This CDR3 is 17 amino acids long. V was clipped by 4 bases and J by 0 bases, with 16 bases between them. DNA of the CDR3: TGTGCCAGCAGTTCCCGATGGCAGGGACTAGCCAAAAACATTCAGTACTTC. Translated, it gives CASSSRWQGLAKNIQYF.

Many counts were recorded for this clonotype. In DNA form, the CDR3 reads TGTGCCAGCAGCTTAGGGGGGTGGGCCGGGGAGCTGTTTTTT. Translated, it gives CASSLGGWAGELFF. The rearrangement uses TRBV7-2 and TRBJ2-2, with D perhaps assigned TRBD1 or TRBD2 (5 bases each). V lost 1 base and J lost 6, with 9 bases in between. The CDR3 has 14 amino acids. Germline V gene lookup returns CDR1 SGHTA and CDR2 FQGNSA.

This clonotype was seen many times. CDR3 sequence reads: CASSNLRTVETQYF. CDR3 in DNA: TGTGCCAGCAGCAATCTCCGGACTGTGGAGACCCAGTACTTC. The chain uses TRBV7-9 and TRBJ2-5, with D possibly TRBD2 on 5 matching bases. The V end lost 5 bases, the J end lost 5 bases, and 15 bases lay between the germline ends. Germline CDR1 is SEHNR and CDR2 is FQNEAQ (reference sequence). The CDR3 contains 14 residues.

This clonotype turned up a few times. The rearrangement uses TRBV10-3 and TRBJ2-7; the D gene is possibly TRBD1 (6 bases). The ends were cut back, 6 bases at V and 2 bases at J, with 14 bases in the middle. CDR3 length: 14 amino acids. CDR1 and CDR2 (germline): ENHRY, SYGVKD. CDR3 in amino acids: CAISPGTRAYEQYV. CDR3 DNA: TGTGCCATCAGCCCCGGGACAAGGGCCTACGAGCAGTACGTC.

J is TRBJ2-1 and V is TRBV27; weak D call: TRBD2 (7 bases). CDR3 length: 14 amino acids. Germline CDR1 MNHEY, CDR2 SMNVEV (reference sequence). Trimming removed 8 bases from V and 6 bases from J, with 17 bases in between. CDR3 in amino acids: CASSMEGGGNEQFF. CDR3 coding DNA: TGTGCCAGCTCAATGGAGGGGGGGGGCAATGAGCAGTTCTTC.

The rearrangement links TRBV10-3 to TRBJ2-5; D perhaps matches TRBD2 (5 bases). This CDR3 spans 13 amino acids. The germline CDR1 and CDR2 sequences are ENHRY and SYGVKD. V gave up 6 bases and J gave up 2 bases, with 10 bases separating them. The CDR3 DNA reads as TGTGCCATCAGCCCTGCGGGTCAAGAGACCCAGTACTTC. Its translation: CAISPAGQETQYF.

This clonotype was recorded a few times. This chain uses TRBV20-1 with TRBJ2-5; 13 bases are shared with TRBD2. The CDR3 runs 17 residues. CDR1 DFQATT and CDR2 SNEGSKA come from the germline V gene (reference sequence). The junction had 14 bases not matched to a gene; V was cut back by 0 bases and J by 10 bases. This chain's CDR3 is CSARDLVEGLAGRGQYF. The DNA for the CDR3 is TGCAGTGCTAGAGATCTAGTAGAGGGACTAGCGGGGAGGGGCCAGTACTTC.

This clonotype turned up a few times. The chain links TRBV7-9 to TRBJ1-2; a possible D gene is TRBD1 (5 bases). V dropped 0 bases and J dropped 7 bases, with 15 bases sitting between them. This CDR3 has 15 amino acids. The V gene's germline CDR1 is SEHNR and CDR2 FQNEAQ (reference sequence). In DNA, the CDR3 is TGTGCCAGCAGCTTAGCGGGACGGGGTTTGAGTGGCTACACCTTC. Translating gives CASSLAGRGLSGYTF.

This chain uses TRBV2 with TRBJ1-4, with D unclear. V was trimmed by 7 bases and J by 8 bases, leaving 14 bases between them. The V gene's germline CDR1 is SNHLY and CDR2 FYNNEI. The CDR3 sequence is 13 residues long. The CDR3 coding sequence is TGTGCCAGCATTTCACAGACCCCCGAAAAACTGTTTTTT. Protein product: CASISQTPEKLFF.

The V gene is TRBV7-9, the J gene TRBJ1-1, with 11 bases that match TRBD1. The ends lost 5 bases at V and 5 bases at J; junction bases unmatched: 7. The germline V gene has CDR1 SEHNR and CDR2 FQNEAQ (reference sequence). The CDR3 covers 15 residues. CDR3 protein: CASSTLDRGLTEAFF. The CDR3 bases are TGTGCCAGCAGCACACTGGACAGGGGGCTTACTGAAGCTTTCTTT.

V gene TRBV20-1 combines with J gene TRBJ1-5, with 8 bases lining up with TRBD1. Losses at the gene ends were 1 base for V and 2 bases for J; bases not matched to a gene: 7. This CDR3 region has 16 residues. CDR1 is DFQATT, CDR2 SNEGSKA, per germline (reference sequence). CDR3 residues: CSARATRGRRNQPQHF. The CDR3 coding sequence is TGCAGTGCTAGAGCTACCAGGGGGCGCCGCAATCAGCCCCAGCATTTT.

The CDR3 nucleotides read TGTGCCAGCAGCTTCCGGGTGGGGAAGGACCATGGAAACACCATATATTTT. Its translation: CASSFRVGKDHGNTIYF. This sequence joins TRBV7-9 and TRBJ1-3; D gene unclear. CDR3 length: 17 residues. V was shortened by 3 bases and J by 3 bases, with 18 bases between the two germline ends. Germline lookup yields CDR1 SEHNR and CDR2 FQNEAQ (reference sequence).

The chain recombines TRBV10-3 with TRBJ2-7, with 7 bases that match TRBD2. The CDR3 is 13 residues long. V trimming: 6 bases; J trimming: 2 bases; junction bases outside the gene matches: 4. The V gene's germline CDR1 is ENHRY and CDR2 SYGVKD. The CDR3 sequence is CAISPGTTYEQYV. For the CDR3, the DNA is TGTGCCATCAGCCCCGGGACTACCTACGAGCAGTACGTC.